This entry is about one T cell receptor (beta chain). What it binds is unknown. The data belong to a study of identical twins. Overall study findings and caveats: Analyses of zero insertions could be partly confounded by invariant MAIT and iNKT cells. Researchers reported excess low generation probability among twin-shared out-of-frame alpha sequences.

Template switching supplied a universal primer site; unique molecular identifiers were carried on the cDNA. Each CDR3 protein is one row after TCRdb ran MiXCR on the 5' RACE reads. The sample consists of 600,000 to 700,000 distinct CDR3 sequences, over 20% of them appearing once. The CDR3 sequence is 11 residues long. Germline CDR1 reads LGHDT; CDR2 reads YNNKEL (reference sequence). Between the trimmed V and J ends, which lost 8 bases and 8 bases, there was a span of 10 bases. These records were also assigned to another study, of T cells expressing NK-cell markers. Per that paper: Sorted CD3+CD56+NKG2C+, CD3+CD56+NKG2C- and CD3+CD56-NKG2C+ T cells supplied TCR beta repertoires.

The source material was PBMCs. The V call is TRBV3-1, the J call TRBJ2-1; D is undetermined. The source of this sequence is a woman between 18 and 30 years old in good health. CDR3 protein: CASVGQHEQFF. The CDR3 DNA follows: TGTGCCAGCGTAGGGCAGCATGAGCAGTTCTTC.